This T cell receptor beta chain was captured by sequencing in a study of cytomegalovirus exposure and HLA in healthy donors. Turning to the study itself: The same platform was used for the roughly 110 validation repertoires as for the roughly 670 first-cohort repertoires, as reported in a later analysis. Study-wide results and caveats: Some TCR beta chains (roughly 160 of them) were listed as cytomegalovirus-associated. The classifier, whose performance was assessed in both the original and validation cohorts, reportedly diagnosed cytomegalovirus status with high specificity and sensitivity.

Only in-frame clones appear in the TCRdb table, and some are missing; sequencing was by immunoSEQ multiplex PCR. The sample includes hundreds of thousands of clones, over 80% of them seen just once. CDR3 length: 16 amino acids. V lost 6 bases and J lost 2; bases outside the gene matches: 9. From germline, CDR1 is MGHRA and CDR2 YSYEKL. As to this clone: The antigen remains undetermined.

The clonotype comes from a woman in her late teens or twenties in good health and CMV-seronegative. This rearrangement joins TRBV4-1 to TRBJ1-5; 8 positions agree with TRBD1. The sequenced material came from PBMCs. CDR3 protein: CASSSMGTGGNQPQHF. Here the CDR3 DNA reads TGCGCCAGCAGTAGTATGGGGACAGGCGGCAATCAGCCCCAGCATTTT.